This T cell receptor beta chain was recorded in a study of shared clonotypes between healthy human individuals. Study at large: Each donor's CD8 memory used one plate, CD8 naive two, each CD4 subset three.

V was pared by 5 bases and J by 7 bases, with 9 bases between. This CDR3 has 12 residues. Germline V gives CDR1 MNHNS, CDR2 SASEGT. Here immunoSEQ multiplex PCR was the method, and the copy in TCRdb shows in-frame clones only, minus some. Of 700,000 or so clones listed, 55% to 75% are singletons. Findings of the study overall: Inspection by rarefaction showed sorted-subset sequencing to be incomplete despite large depth.

Details on this clone: Antigen: not known.

CD4+ cells were split into CD45RA+ naive and CD45RA-negative memory subsets. This clonotype was sampled from a woman aged 25 to 45 in good health. J is TRBJ1-5 and V is TRBV6-1, with D unresolved. The sample consisted of memory CD4+ T cells sorted from blood. The subset was: CD45RA-negative fraction. DNA for the CDR3: TGTGCCAGCAGTCACTTAAAACAGCCCCAGCATTTT. Its translation: CASSHLKQPQHF.